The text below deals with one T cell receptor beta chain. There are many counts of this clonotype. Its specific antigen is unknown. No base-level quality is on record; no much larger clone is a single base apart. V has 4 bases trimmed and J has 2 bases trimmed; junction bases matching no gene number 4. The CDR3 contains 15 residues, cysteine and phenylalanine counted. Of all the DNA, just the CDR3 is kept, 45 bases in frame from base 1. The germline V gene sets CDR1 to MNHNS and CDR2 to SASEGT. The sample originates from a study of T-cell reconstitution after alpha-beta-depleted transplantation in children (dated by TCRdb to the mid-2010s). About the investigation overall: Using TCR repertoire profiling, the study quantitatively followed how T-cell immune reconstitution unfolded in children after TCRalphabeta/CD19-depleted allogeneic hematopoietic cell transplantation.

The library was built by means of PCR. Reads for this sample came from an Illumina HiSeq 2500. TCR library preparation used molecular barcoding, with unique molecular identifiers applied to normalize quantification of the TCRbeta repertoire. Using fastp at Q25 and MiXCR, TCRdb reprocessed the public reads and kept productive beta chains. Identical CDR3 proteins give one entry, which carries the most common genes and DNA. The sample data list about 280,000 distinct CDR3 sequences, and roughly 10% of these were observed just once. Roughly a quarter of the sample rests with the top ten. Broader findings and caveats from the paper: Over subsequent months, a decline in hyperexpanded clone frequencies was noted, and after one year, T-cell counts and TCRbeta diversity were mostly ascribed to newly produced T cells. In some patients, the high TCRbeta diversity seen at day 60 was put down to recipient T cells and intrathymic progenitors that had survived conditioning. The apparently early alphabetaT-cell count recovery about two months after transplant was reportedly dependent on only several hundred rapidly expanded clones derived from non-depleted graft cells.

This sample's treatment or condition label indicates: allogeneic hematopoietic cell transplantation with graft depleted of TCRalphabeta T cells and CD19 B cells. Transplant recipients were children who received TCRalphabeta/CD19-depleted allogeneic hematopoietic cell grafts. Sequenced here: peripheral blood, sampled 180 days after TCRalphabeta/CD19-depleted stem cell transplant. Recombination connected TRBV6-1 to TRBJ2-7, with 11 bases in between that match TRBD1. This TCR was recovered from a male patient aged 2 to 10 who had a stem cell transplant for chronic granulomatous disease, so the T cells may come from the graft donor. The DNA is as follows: TGTGCCAGCAGTGGCACGGGACAGGGGGCCTACGAGCAGTACTTC. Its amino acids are CASSGTGQGAYEQYF.